The clone carrying this T cell receptor (beta chain) has a count of ten or more. What it binds is unknown. Time point in this sample: technical triplicate 2. This sample was taken from a study of neurological immune-mediated disorders. From the 5' RACE reads, TCRdb called clonotypes with MiXCR, one entry per CDR3 protein. The table includes under 35,000 distinct CDR3 sequences, approximately 12% detected once. Points from the study as a whole: None of the CDR3 amino acid sequences of expanded clones recurred across subjects, suggesting private repertoires in all groups.

The sequence derives from a female donor with HTLV-1-associated myelopathy (HAM/TSP). The source material was CD4+ T cells from blood.

The CDR3 sequence: CASSLGVSQGEAEAFF. CDR3 in DNA: TGTGCCAGCAGCTTAGGCGTGTCCCAGGGGGAGGCTGAAGCTTTCTTT. This chain uses TRBV7-9 with TRBJ1-1; 7 bases are shared with TRBD1. Trimming took 1 base from V and 6 from J; bases not matched to a gene: 11. Germline lookup yields CDR1 SEHNR and CDR2 FQNEAQ (reference sequence). The CDR3 has 16 amino acids.